The 16 T cell receptor beta chains presented below share a single source sample, sequenced in a study of T cell changes during pregnancy in multiple sclerosis. Data came from immunoSEQ multiplex PCR; TCRdb stores just in-frame clones and leaves some out. In the table there are some 60,000 clones, about 90% of which are singletons. This specimen consisted of peripheral blood, obtained in the third trimester of pregnancy. Receptor source: a female donor in good health, enrolled as a control in a pregnancy study.

The genes are TRBV5-8 and TRBJ1-5; 7 bases are shared with TRBD1. This CDR3 spans 14 amino acids. The germline V gene encodes CDR1 SGHTS and CDR2 YDEGEE. The V gene end was trimmed by 4 bases and the J gene end by 6 bases; junction bases not matched to a gene: 7. CDR3 amino acids: CASSQTGNIQPQHF. CDR3 nucleotide sequence: TGTGCCAGCAGCCAGACAGGGAATATTCAGCCCCAGCATTTT.

This clone was counted only a few times. The chain uses TRBV30 and TRBJ1-5, with D hard to call. The germline V gene encodes CDR1 GTSNPN and CDR2 SVGIG (reference sequence). V lost 2 bases and J 6 bases, leaving 11 bases between the germline ends. This CDR3 contains 13 residues. The CDR3 region is CAWSPQAGQPQHF. The CDR3 region has the DNA TGTGCCTGGAGTCCGCAGGCAGGTCAGCCCCAGCATTTT.

The gene calls are TRBV7-6 and TRBJ1-5; D not certain. CDR3 length: 15 amino acids. V was trimmed by 1 base and J by 5 bases, leaving 12 bases between them. Germline values: CDR1 SGHVS, CDR2 FNYEAQ. CDR3: CASSLGDREDQPQHF. The DNA of the CDR3 is TGTGCCAGCAGCTTAGGCGACCGGGAAGATCAGCCCCAGCATTTT.

This clone was seen a few times. The CDR3, as DNA: TGTGCCAGCGGCACTCAGACAGGCTCTCAGTACTTC. Translation gives CASGTQTGSQYF. The chain recombines TRBV25-1 with TRBJ2-4, with a weak D call TRBD1 (6 bases). Trimming left V 8 bases short and J 12 bases short, with 17 bases between. This CDR3 contains 12 residues. Germline V gene sequence: CDR1 MGHDK, CDR2 SYGVNS.

CDR3 in amino acids: CASSARTGGNNQPQHF. The CDR3, as DNA: TGTGCCAGCTCAGCGCGGACAGGGGGAAACAATCAGCCCCAGCATTTT. The chain recombines TRBV18 with TRBJ1-5; 10 nucleotides match TRBD1. Trimming cost V 5 bases and J 3 bases; bases outside gene matches: 7. CDR1 and CDR2 (germline): KGHSH, LQKENI. There are 16 residues in the CDR3.

The CDR3 coding sequence is TGTGCCAGCTCACCACCTCAAACTTACGAGCAGTACTTC. Its translation is CASSPPQTYEQYF. The rearrangement uses TRBV18 and TRBJ2-7; D ambiguous. The V end lost 0 bases, the J end lost 4 bases, and 7 bases lay between the germline ends. Germline CDR1 is KGHSH and CDR2 is LQKENI. This CDR3 comprises 13 residues.

The chain employs TRBV4-1 and TRBJ2-7; 9 nucleotides align to TRBD2. With 1 base clipped from V and 7 bases from J, the junction kept 20 bases outside the gene matches. The germline gives CDR1 MGHRA, CDR2 YSYEKL. The CDR3 is made up of 19 amino acids. CDR3 in DNA: TGCGCCAGCAGCCAAGGAGTAGGGGAGGCTAGCGGGAACGCACGGGAGCAGTACTTC. Its protein is CASSQGVGEASGNAREQYF.

This chain links TRBV7-8 with TRBJ2-7; D possibly matches TRBD1 or TRBD2 (5 bases each). The CDR3 loop spans 15 amino acids. Per germline, CDR1 SGHVS and CDR2 FQNEAQ. Trimming cost V 4 bases and J 4 bases, with 17 bases left between them. CDR3 protein: CASSSAVSRGYEQYF. CDR3 nucleotides: TGTGCCAGCAGCTCAGCGGTCTCAAGGGGTTACGAGCAGTACTTC.

The chain employs TRBV9 and TRBJ1-1, with TRBD1 matching over 7 bases. The V and J ends lost 7 bases and 8 bases, in that order; junction bases with no gene match: 11. From germline, CDR1 is SGDLS and CDR2 YYNGEE. There are 13 residues in the CDR3. This CDR3 reads CASAGKGAPEAFF. For the CDR3, the DNA is TGTGCCAGCGCTGGGAAGGGGGCGCCCGAAGCTTTCTTT.

The chain joins TRBV5-1 to TRBJ2-7; TRBD2 agrees at 9 bases. The germline gives CDR1 SGHRS, CDR2 YFSETQ. V dropped 7 bases and J dropped 7; count of bases not matched to a gene: 15. The CDR3 has 15 amino acids. The CDR3, as DNA: TGCGCCAGCGGTAGGGGGCTAGCGGGGCTGGGGGAGCAGTACTTC. It is translated as CASGRGLAGLGEQYF.

The chain recombines TRBV2 with TRBJ2-1; 10 bases fit TRBD2. From germline, CDR1 is SNHLY and CDR2 FYNNEI. V lost 8 bases, J lost 9 bases, and 16 bases stayed unmatched. The CDR3 loop spans 16 amino acids. For the CDR3, the DNA is TGTGCCAGCCCGAGAACCCCAGCGGGGGGGCTCTCTGAGCAGTTCTTC. This gives the protein CASPRTPAGGLSEQFF.

The CDR3 sequence: CASSLGLVDEQFF. The CDR3 nucleotides are TGTGCCAGCAGCTTAGGACTGGTGGATGAGCAGTTCTTC. The genes are TRBV5-4 and TRBJ2-1; a weak D match, TRBD2 (5 bases). Germline CDR1 reads SGHNT; CDR2 reads YYREEE (reference sequence). V was cut by 2 bases and J by 8 bases, with 11 bases left in between. This CDR3 is 13 amino acids long.

The chain couples TRBV7-2 to TRBJ2-1; 10 nucleotides match TRBD2. The CDR3 has 14 residues. V was clipped by 5 bases and J by 7 bases; unmatched bases: 5. Looked up from germline, CDR1 is SGHTA and CDR2 is FQGNSA. The CDR3 DNA reads TGTGCCAGCAGCCCACAGCGGGGGGGGAATGAGCAGTTCTTC. Amino acids: CASSPQRGGNEQFF.

The J gene is TRBJ2-7, the V gene TRBV5-1, with D hard to call. This CDR3 spans 13 amino acids. CDR1 is SGHRS, CDR2 YFSETQ, per germline. V was pared by 1 base and J by 7 bases, with 12 bases between. The CDR3 DNA reads TGCGCCAGCAGCTTGAAGCACGATCTGGAGCAGTACTTC. This sequence encodes CASSLKHDLEQYF.

The rearrangement joins TRBV15 to TRBJ2-3; 7 positions match TRBD1. V shed 0 bases, J shed 4 bases, and the junction held 7 bases outside the gene matches. The CDR3 is 16 residues long. From germline, CDR1 is LNHNV and CDR2 YYDKDF (reference sequence). CDR3 protein: CATSRERTGAADTQYF. As DNA, the CDR3 is TGTGCCACCAGCAGAGAAAGAACAGGGGCGGCAGATACGCAGTATTTT.

V is TRBV7-7 and J is TRBJ1-3; no clear D. CDR3 length: 15 residues. V gave up 2 bases and J gave up 4 bases, with 12 bases separating them. The germline gives CDR1 SSHAT, CDR2 FNYEAQ (reference sequence). CDR3 amino acids: CASSLNGEPGNTIYF. Here the CDR3 DNA reads TGTGCCAGCAGCTTAAATGGGGAGCCAGGAAACACCATATATTTT.